The TCR beta chain described here comes from a study of blood T cell repertoires in COVID-19 (dated by TCRdb to the early 2020s). Context from the whole study: Samples covering the acute and convalescent phases of COVID-19 were provided by collaborators in the United States, Italy and Spain. The dataset comprised deeply sampled blood TCRbeta repertoires from subjects exposed to, actively infected with, or recovered from COVID-19. Samples came from the ongoing ImmuneRACE study (first 160 participants) plus 1,254 subjects from 6 global collaborators. A de-identified subject ID, COVID-19 status, age in years and sex were almost always included in the sample metadata. HLA class I and class II types, where available, came from metadata supplied by the sample provider rather than from assay-based typing. The prospective study material was composed of cDNA or gDNA derived from T cells, B-cell-depleted T cells, or PBMCs. The repertoires were released in a freely available public database meant as a resource for research on the immune response to SARS-CoV-2. Here is what the overall study found, with its caveats: The amount of clinical and demographic metadata varied by source and participant and was provided uncurated.

A second Seattle source provided samples from volunteer blood donors who had recovered from COVID-19. Whole blood was collected in K2EDTA tubes by collaborating institutions according to the institutions' own protocols. For TCRbeta analysis, collaborators shipped samples in one of three forms: frozen whole blood, isolated PBMCs, or DNA extracted from either of those sample types. This clone was seen only once. This clone's antigen is unknown. The record has no base qualities; no much larger clone is one base away. The CDR3, from cysteine to phenylalanine, totals 15 residues. Just the 45-base CDR3 DNA is kept, in frame starting at base 1. V is shortened by 4 bases, J by 1 base, and the region joining them spans 14 bases. Based on the germline V gene, the CDR1 and CDR2 sequences are SGHRS and YFSETQ. The immunoSEQ Assay, a bias-controlled multiplex PCR, was used to amplify TCRbeta CDR3 regions from genomic DNA. Processing in the source paper ran as follows. Nucleated cell counts per sample were estimated from amplification of reference gene primers within the assay. Sequence reads were collapsed and filtered to measure the absolute abundance of every unique TCRbeta CDR3 rearrangement. For each sample, productive Simpson clonality was calculated by taking the square root of Simpson's diversity index across productive rearrangements. Sourced from immuneACCESS, this table was stored by TCRdb with only in-frame sequences that have V and J called. A share of the clones is absent; for the studies checked, an unresolved V gene accounts for under half, and the remainder has no known explanation. V and J calls plus clone size are reproduced from that table; the DNA served to infer D and trimming. This sample lists 200,000 or so clones; around 86% were detected once. Less than 7.5% of the sample is in the top ten clones.

This chain is built from TRBV5-1 and TRBJ1-1, with no reliable assignment of the D segment. The origin of this receptor is a man aged 55 to 70 who had recovered from COVID-19. The sample consisted of peripheral blood. The encoded CDR3 is CASSPVVSGNTEAFF. The nucleotides are TGCGCCAGCAGCCCCGTCGTTTCCGGGAACACTGAAGCTTTCTTT.